These 30 T cell receptor beta chains originate from one sample sequenced in a study of blood T cell repertoires in COVID-19. Some clones are missing from TCRdb's copy, which holds only in-frame ones; the method was immunoSEQ multiplex PCR. The table includes roughly 140,000 clones, 76% detected once. The source material was peripheral blood. All receptors come from a man in his sixties with acute or convalescent COVID-19.

This clone showed up just a few times. The chain couples TRBV5-4 to TRBJ2-3; a possible D gene is TRBD1 (6 bases). This CDR3 contains 15 residues. CDR1 is SGHNT and CDR2 is YYREEE in the germline V gene (reference sequence). V shed 0 bases and J shed 6 bases, with 14 bases lying between them. CDR3: CASSLGWTQGDTQYF. CDR3 DNA: TGTGCCAGCAGCTTGGGCTGGACCCAGGGGGATACGCAGTATTTT.

This rearrangement joins TRBV18 to TRBJ2-1, with TRBD2 matching over 14 bases. The germline CDR1 and CDR2 sequences are KGHSH and LQKENI. The trim removed 3 bases at V and 7 bases at J, leaving 5 bases unmatched. CDR3 length equals 16 residues. The CDR3 is CASSPRLAGGQNEQFF. The CDR3, as DNA: TGTGCCAGCTCACCTAGACTAGCGGGAGGGCAAAATGAGCAGTTCTTC.

The chain has TRBV4-1 and TRBJ2-5; 10 bases line up with TRBD2. Germline V gene lookup returns CDR1 MGHRA and CDR2 YSYEKL. CDR3 size: 14 residues. V trimming: 3 bases; J trimming: 3 bases; junction bases outside the gene matches: 1. The CDR3 region has the DNA TGCGCCAGCAGCCATCTAGCGGGAGAAGAGACCCAGTACTTC. Encoded protein: CASSHLAGEETQYF.

The table lists this clone with many counts. The chain joins TRBV4-1 to TRBJ1-2; 7 nucleotides align to TRBD1. Germline CDR1 is MGHRA and CDR2 is YSYEKL. J lost 3 bases, V lost 1 base, and 5 bases had no gene match. The CDR3 has 15 residues. The CDR3 nucleotides read TGCGCCAGCAGCCAAGTCGAGGGGGCGTACTATGGCTACACCTTC. Residues: CASSQVEGAYYGYTF.

The chain combines TRBV18 with TRBJ2-1; D perhaps matches TRBD2 (5 bases). This CDR3 is 15 amino acids long. Germline CDR1 is KGHSH and CDR2 is LQKENI. V lost 2 bases and J lost 8, with 16 bases in between. CDR3: CASSPAWVAGDEQFF. For the CDR3, the DNA is TGTGCCAGCTCACCAGCCTGGGTGGCCGGGGATGAGCAGTTCTTC.

The chain carries TRBV19 and TRBJ1-5; 7 bases are shared with TRBD1. The CDR3 spans 13 residues. Germline loops: CDR1 LNHDA, CDR2 SQIVND (reference sequence). The J segment lost 3 bases and the V segment lost 7 bases, leaving 3 bases of the junction unmatched. The CDR3 DNA sequence: TGTGCCAGTACGGGACAGACCAATCAGCCCCAGCATTTT. Amino acids: CASTGQTNQPQHF.

The gene calls are TRBV19 and TRBJ2-3; 10 bases map to TRBD2. The CDR3 extends over 15 amino acids. The V gene end was trimmed by 5 bases and the J gene end by 0 bases; junction bases not matched to a gene: 2. Germline CDR1 is LNHDA and CDR2 is SQIVND (reference sequence). The CDR3 nucleotides read TGTGCCAGTAGTCCACTAGCGGGGAGCACAGATACGCAGTATTTT. Its protein product is CASSPLAGSTDTQYF.

The DNA for the CDR3 is TGTGCCAGCACTTTGGACAGGGCCTATGGCTACACCTTC. Protein product: CASTLDRAYGYTF. The J gene is TRBJ1-2, the V gene TRBV6-5; 8 bases map to TRBD1. The trim removed 7 bases at V and 4 bases at J, leaving 5 bases unmatched. Germline CDR1 reads MNHEY; CDR2 reads SVGAGI. There are 13 residues in the CDR3.

The V call is TRBV29-1, the J call TRBJ2-7, with 12 bases identical to TRBD2. Germline V CDR1 and CDR2: SQVTM, ANQGSEA. This CDR3 is built from 17 residues. J lost 0 bases, V lost 6 bases, and 12 bases had no gene match. This CDR3 is CSVSGLAGGPSSYEQYF. CDR3 nucleotides: TGCAGCGTCTCGGGACTAGCGGGCGGGCCGAGCTCCTACGAGCAGTACTTC.

The rearrangement uses TRBV20-1 and TRBJ2-3; 8 bases are shared with TRBD1. J gave up 1 base and V 3 bases, and 6 bases lay outside the gene matches. The germline V gene has CDR1 DFQATT and CDR2 SNEGSKA (reference sequence). The CDR3 is made up of 15 amino acids. The DNA for the CDR3 is TGCAGTGCTAGTGGGCCAGGGGGCCGCACAGATACGCAGTATTTT. It is translated as CSASGPGGRTDTQYF.

The CDR3 DNA sequence: TGTGCCATCGGAGGGGAGGGGGCTAGCGGGAGGTTCCTCAATGAGCAGTTCTTC. Its translation is CAIGGEGASGRFLNEQFF. The chain joins TRBV10-3 to TRBJ2-1; 11 nucleotides match TRBD2. The germline gives CDR1 ENHRY, CDR2 SYGVKD. V shed 8 bases, J shed 6 bases, and the junction held 18 bases outside the gene matches. The CDR3 is 18 residues long.

In its sample, this clone was seen a few times. This chain links TRBV25-1 with TRBJ2-2; 9 positions match TRBD2. The V gene end was trimmed by 8 bases and the J gene end by 6 bases; junction bases not matched to a gene: 7. The CDR3 contains 14 residues. CDR1 and CDR2 from the germline V gene are MGHDK and SYGVNS. The CDR3 protein is CASRSGRVSGELFF. The CDR3 DNA is TGTGCCAGCCGTAGCGGGAGAGTGTCCGGGGAGCTGTTTTTT. Full variable domain (outside the CDR3, taken from reference TRBV25-1 and TRBJ2-2): EADIYQTPRYLVIGTGKKITLECSQTMGHDKMYWYQQDPGMELHLIHYSYGVNSTEKGDLSSESTVSRIRTEHFPLTLESARPSHTSQYLCASRSGRVSGELFFGEGSRLTVL.

The chain has TRBV27 and TRBJ2-7; 7 bases align to TRBD1. The V gene end was trimmed by 5 bases and the J gene end by 5 bases; junction bases not matched to a gene: 6. CDR3 length: 13 residues. CDR1 and CDR2 (germline): MNHEY, SMNVEV (reference sequence). The CDR3 nucleotides are TGTGCCAGCAGTCCGACAGGGAACAACGAGCAGTACTTC. It encodes CASSPTGNNEQYF.

CDR3 sequence (DNA): TGTGCCGCCCAAAACTACAGGGATAGCAATCAGCCCCAGCATTTT. Its translation: CAAQNYRDSNQPQHF. This chain uses TRBV28 with TRBJ1-5, with D tentatively TRBD1 (6 bases). This CDR3 has 15 residues. Germline CDR1 is MDHEN and CDR2 is SYDVKM. Trimming took off 11 bases at V and 0 bases at J, with 17 bases between the two ends.

This sequence joins TRBV29-1 and TRBJ2-1, with D perhaps matching TRBD2 (6 bases). V lost 0 bases to trimming and J lost 0 bases, with 12 bases between them. This CDR3 has 16 residues. The V gene's germline CDR1 is SQVTM and CDR2 ANQGSEA. This chain's CDR3 is CSVEELAGSSYNEQFF. CDR3 nucleotides: TGCAGCGTTGAAGAATTGGCGGGAAGCTCCTACAATGAGCAGTTCTTC.

This clone was detected once. This chain joins TRBV6-5 and TRBJ2-7, with 7 bases aligning to TRBD2. V dropped 1 base and J dropped 5; count of bases not matched to a gene: 11. This CDR3 region has 16 residues. Germline CDR1 reads MNHEY; CDR2 reads SVGAGI. The CDR3 spells CASSYLPTSSPDEQYF. CDR3 DNA: TGTGCCAGCAGTTACTTACCGACTAGCTCCCCCGACGAGCAGTACTTC.

The gene calls are TRBV9 and TRBJ2-3; TRBD1 might be the D (6 bases). CDR3 length: 16 residues. V shed 4 bases and J shed 1 base, with 16 bases lying between them. CDR1 and CDR2 from the germline V gene are SGDLS and YYNGEE. The CDR3 DNA reads as TGTGCCAGCAGCACCCGACAGGTCTCGGGCACAGATACGCAGTATTTT. Its protein product is CASSTRQVSGTDTQYF.

This clone has at least ten counts. The genes are TRBV6-5 and TRBJ2-1; TRBD1 might be the D (6 bases). Trimming removed 2 bases at V and 3 bases at J, with 14 bases between. CDR3 length: 16 residues. Germline V gene sequence: CDR1 MNHEY, CDR2 SVGAGI. CDR3 in amino acids: CASSYGPAGDYNEQFF. Here the CDR3 DNA reads TGTGCCAGCAGTTACGGTCCGGCAGGGGACTACAATGAGCAGTTCTTC.

The chain couples TRBV6-5 to TRBJ1-1; 8 nucleotides align to TRBD1. The CDR3 runs to 13 residues. CDR1 and CDR2 from the germline V gene are MNHEY and SVGAGI. Trimming cost V 6 bases and J 5 bases; bases outside gene matches: 5. CDR3 DNA sequence: TGTGCCAGCAGCAGGGGGCGCGGGACTGAAGCTTTCTTT. This codes for CASSRGRGTEAFF.

This clone was picked up a small number of times. V usage is TRBV3-1 (or the pseudogene TRBV3-2) and J usage is TRBJ1-2; 7 bases are shared with TRBD1. The CDR3 loop spans 14 amino acids. Looked up from germline, CDR1 is LGHDT and CDR2 is YNNKEL (reference sequence). The trim removed 0 bases at V and 6 bases at J, leaving 4 bases unmatched. CDR3 residues: CASSQDLGQDGYTF. Written as DNA, the CDR3 is TGTGCCAGCAGCCAAGATCTCGGACAGGATGGCTACACCTTC.

The chain couples TRBV2 to TRBJ1-2; possible D gene TRBD1, 6 bases. V lost 2 bases and J lost 4, with 11 bases in between. The CDR3 extends over 14 amino acids. Looked up from germline, CDR1 is SNHLY and CDR2 is FYNNEI. CDR3 region: CASSEKQGFYGYTF. The CDR3 region has the DNA TGTGCCAGCAGTGAAAAACAGGGTTTCTATGGCTACACCTTC.

The chain joins TRBV7-8 to TRBJ2-7; D gene uncertain. The CDR3 runs 16 residues. The V end lost 7 bases, the J end lost 4 bases, and 23 bases lay between the germline ends. Germline V CDR1 and CDR2: SGHVS, FQNEAQ. The CDR3 DNA sequence: TGTGCCAGCACTCCAGACACCCCCTTCGGAAGGTACGAGCAGTACTTC. Its protein product is CASTPDTPFGRYEQYF. The whole variable domain, filled in from reference TRBV7-8 and TRBJ2-7, reads GAGVSQSPRYKVAKRGQDVALRCDPISGHVSLFWYQQALGQGPEFLTYFQNEAQLDKSGLPSDRFFAERPEGSVSTLKIQRTQQEDSAVYLCASTPDTPFGRYEQYFGPGTRLTVT.

The chain links TRBV28 to TRBJ2-7, with D possibly matching TRBD1 (7 bases). The length of the CDR3 is 13 residues. Germline assignment: CDR1 MDHEN and CDR2 SYDVKM. V dropped 8 bases and J dropped 2 bases, with 13 bases sitting between them. This CDR3 is CASGRTGAYEQYF. CDR3 nucleotide sequence: TGTGCCAGCGGGAGGACAGGAGCCTACGAGCAGTACTTC. Complete variable domain (other parts from reference TRBV28 and TRBJ2-7): DVKVTQSSRYLVKRTGEKVFLECVQDMDHENMFWYRQDPGLGLRLIYFSYDVKMKEKGDIPEGYSVSREKKERFSLILESASTNQTSMYLCASGRTGAYEQYFGPGTRLTVT.

The chain couples TRBV7-9 to TRBJ2-7, with a weak D call TRBD1 (5 bases). Germline lookup yields CDR1 SEHNR and CDR2 FQNEAQ (reference sequence). The CDR3 contains 15 residues. Trimming stripped 1 base from V and 2 bases from J, with 12 bases between. The CDR3 sequence: CASSLGEGAAYEQYF. In DNA, the CDR3 is TGTGCCAGCAGCTTAGGCGAAGGGGCGGCCTACGAGCAGTACTTC. Looking up the rest from reference TRBV7-9 and TRBJ2-7 gives the full variable domain: DTGVSQNPRHKITKRGQNVTFRCDPISEHNRLYWYRQTLGQGPEFLTYFQNEAQLEKSRLLSDRFSAERPKGSFSTLEIQRTEQGDSAMYLCASSLGEGAAYEQYFGPGTRLTVT.

This clone showed up just once. The chain joins TRBV4-1 to TRBJ2-1; TRBD2 agrees at 9 bases. The CDR3 loop spans 16 amino acids. Germline CDR1 reads MGHRA; CDR2 reads YSYEKL. The ends lost 4 bases at V and 14 bases at J; junction bases unmatched: 18. The CDR3 bases are TGCGCCAGCAGCCCACGGACAGTTTCTAGCGGGACCCTGGAGTTCTTC. Translated, it gives CASSPRTVSSGTLEFF.

The chain joins TRBV6-5 to TRBJ2-5, with 8 bases lining up with TRBD1. There are 13 residues in the CDR3. Germline assignment: CDR1 MNHEY and CDR2 SVGAGI. V was pared by 5 bases and J by 5 bases, with 4 bases of the junction left unmatched. The CDR3 nucleotides are TGTGCCAGCAGTAGGGGACAGGAGGAGACCCAGTACTTC. It yields the protein CASSRGQEETQYF.

The chain joins TRBV19 to TRBJ2-2; a possible D gene is TRBD2 (5 bases). This CDR3 spans 13 amino acids. Germline V gives CDR1 LNHDA, CDR2 SQIVND (reference sequence). With 7 bases removed from V and 7 bases from J, the gap between germline ends came to 13 bases. CDR3 protein: CASKGEGIGELFF. In DNA, the CDR3 is TGTGCCAGTAAAGGAGAGGGTATCGGGGAGCTGTTTTTT. The full variable domain, its missing parts supplied by reference TRBV19 and TRBJ2-2, is DGGITQSPKYLFRKEGQNVTLSCEQNLNHDAMYWYRQDPGQGLRLIYYSQIVNDFQKGDIAEGYSVSREKKESFPLTVTSAQKNPTAFYLCASKGEGIGELFFGEGSRLTVL.

J is TRBJ2-1 and V is TRBV28; 13 bases line up with TRBD2. V lost 3 bases to trimming and J lost 6 bases; unmatched junction nucleotides: 5. Germline V gene lookup returns CDR1 MDHEN and CDR2 SYDVKM. This CDR3 comprises 16 residues. This CDR3 reads CASSFSGTSGVNEQFF. CDR3 coding DNA: TGTGCCAGCAGTTTTTCGGGGACTAGCGGGGTCAATGAGCAGTTCTTC.

This clone appeared a few times. This chain's CDR3 is CASSLLENSPLHF. The CDR3 DNA reads TGTGCCAGCAGCTTGCTGGAGAATTCACCCCTCCACTTT. V gene TRBV5-5 combines with J gene TRBJ1-6, with D unresolved. Trimming removed 1 base from V and 7 bases from J, with 6 bases in between. Germline V gives CDR1 SGHKS, CDR2 YYEKEE (reference sequence). This CDR3 region has 13 residues.

The chain employs TRBV18 and TRBJ2-5; D is ambiguous. The CDR3 runs 12 residues. V was pared by 4 bases and J by 2 bases, with 5 bases between. Looked up from germline, CDR1 is KGHSH and CDR2 is LQKENI. The CDR3 coding sequence is TGTGCCAGCTCACTCATGCAAGAGACCCAGTACTTC. Protein product: CASSLMQETQYF.